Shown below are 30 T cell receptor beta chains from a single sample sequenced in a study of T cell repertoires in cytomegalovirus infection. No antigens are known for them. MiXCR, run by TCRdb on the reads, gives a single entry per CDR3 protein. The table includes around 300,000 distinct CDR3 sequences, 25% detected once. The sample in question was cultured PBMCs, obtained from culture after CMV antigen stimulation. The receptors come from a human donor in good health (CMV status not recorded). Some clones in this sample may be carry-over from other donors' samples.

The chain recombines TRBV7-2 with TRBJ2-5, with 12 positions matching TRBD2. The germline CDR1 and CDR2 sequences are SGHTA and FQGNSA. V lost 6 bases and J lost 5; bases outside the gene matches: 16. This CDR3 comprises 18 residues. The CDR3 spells CASSKRRLAGGPGETQYF. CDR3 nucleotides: TGTGCCAGCAGTAAACGGAGGCTAGCGGGAGGGCCGGGGGAGACCCAGTACTTC.

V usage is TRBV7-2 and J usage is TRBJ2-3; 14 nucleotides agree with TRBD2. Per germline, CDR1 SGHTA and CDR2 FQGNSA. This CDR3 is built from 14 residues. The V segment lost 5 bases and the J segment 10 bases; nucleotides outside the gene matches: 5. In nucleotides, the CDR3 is TGTGCCAGCAGCCCGGGACTAGCGGGAGTCGCGCAGTATTTT. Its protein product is CASSPGLAGVAQYF.

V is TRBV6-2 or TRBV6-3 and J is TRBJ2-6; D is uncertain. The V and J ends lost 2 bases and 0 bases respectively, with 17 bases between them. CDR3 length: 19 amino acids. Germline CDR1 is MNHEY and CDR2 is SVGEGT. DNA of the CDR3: TGTGCCAGCAGTTACAATCTTGGCCGACTCCTCTCTGGGGCCAACGTCCTGACTTTC. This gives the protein CASSYNLGRLLSGANVLTF.

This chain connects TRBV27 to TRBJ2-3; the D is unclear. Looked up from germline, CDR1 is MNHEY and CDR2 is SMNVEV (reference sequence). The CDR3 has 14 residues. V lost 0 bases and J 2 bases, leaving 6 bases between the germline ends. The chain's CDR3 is CASSLSVFTDTQYF. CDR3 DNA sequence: TGTGCCAGCAGTTTATCCGTGTTCACAGATACGCAGTATTTT.

The chain's CDR3 is CASSVDPGGQETQYF. CDR3 DNA: TGTGCCAGCAGCGTAGACCCGGGGGGCCAAGAGACCCAGTACTTC. The genes are TRBV9 and TRBJ2-5; 7 nucleotides match TRBD2. The CDR3 spans 15 residues. J gave up 1 base and V 0 bases, and 3 bases lay outside the gene matches. The germline gives CDR1 SGDLS, CDR2 YYNGEE.

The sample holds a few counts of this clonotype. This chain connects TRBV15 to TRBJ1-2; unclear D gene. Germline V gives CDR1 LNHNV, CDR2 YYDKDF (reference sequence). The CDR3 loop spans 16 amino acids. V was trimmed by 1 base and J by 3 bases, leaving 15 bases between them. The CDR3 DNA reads TGTGCCACCAGCAGAGTCTTTGGCCCCCGGGACTATGGCTACACCTTC. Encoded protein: CATSRVFGPRDYGYTF. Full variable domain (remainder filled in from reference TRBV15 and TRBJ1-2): DAMVIQNPRYQVTQFGKPVTLSCSQTLNHNVMYWYQQKSSQAPKLLFHYYDKDFNNEADTPDNFQSRRPNTSFCFLDIRSPGLGDTAMYLCATSRVFGPRDYGYTFGSGTRLTVV.

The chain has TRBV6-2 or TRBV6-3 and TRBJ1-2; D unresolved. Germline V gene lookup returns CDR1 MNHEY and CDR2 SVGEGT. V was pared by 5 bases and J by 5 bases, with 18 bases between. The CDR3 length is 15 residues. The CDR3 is CASSTGQRSFYGYTF. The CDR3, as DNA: TGTGCCAGCAGTACGGGCCAACGCTCATTTTATGGCTACACCTTC.

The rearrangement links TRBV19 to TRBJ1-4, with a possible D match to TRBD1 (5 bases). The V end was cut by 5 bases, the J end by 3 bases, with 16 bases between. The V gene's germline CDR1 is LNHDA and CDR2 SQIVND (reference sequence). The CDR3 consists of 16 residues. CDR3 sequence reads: CASSPAGIIANEKLFF. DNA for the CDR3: TGTGCCAGTAGTCCCGCAGGGATCATCGCTAATGAAAAACTGTTTTTT.

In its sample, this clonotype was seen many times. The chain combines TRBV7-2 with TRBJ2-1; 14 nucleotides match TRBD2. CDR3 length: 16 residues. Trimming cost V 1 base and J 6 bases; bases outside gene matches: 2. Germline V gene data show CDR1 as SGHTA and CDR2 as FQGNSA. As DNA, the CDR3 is TGTGCCAGCAGCTTAGGAGGACTAGCGGGAGGCAATGAGCAGTTCTTC. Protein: CASSLGGLAGGNEQFF.

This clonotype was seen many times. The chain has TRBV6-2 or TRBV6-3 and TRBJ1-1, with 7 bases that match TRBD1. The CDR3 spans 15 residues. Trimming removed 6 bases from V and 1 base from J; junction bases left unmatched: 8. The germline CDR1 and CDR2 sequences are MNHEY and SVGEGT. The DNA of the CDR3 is TGTGCCAGCAGAGCCCTCGGACAGGAGAACACTGAAGCTTTCTTT. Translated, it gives CASRALGQENTEAFF.

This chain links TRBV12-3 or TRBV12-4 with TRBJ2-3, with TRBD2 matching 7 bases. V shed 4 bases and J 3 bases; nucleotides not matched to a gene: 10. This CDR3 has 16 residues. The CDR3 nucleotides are TGTGCCAGCAGTTGGGAGCGGGACGGGCGGACAGATACGCAGTATTTT. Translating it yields CASSWERDGRTDTQYF.

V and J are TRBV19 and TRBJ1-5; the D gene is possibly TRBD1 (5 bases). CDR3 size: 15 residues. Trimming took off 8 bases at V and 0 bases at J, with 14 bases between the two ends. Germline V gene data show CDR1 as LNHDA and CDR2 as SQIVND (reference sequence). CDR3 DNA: TGTGCCAGTGGGGGGGGGGTCGTTAGCAATCAGCCCCAGCATTTT. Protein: CASGGGVVSNQPQHF.

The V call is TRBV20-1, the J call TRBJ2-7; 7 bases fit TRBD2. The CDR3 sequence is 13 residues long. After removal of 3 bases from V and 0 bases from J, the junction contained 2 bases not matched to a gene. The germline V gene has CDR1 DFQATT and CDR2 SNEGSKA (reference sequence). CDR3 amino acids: CSARRESSYEQYV. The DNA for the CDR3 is TGCAGTGCTAGGCGGGAGAGCTCCTACGAGCAGTACGTC.

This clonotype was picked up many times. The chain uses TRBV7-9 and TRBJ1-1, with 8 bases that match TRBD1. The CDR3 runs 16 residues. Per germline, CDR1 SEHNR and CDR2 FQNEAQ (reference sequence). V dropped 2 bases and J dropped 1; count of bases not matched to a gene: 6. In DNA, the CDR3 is TGTGCCAGCAGCTTATCTTGGACAGGGAGGAACACTGAAGCTTTCTTT. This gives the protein CASSLSWTGRNTEAFF.

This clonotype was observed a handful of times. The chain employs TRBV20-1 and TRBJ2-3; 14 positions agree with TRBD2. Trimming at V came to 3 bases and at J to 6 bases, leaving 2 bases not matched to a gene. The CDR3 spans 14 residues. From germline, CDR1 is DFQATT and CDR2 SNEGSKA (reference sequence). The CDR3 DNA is TGCAGTGCTAGGGGGACTAGCGGGAGCGATACGCAGTATTTT. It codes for CSARGTSGSDTQYF.

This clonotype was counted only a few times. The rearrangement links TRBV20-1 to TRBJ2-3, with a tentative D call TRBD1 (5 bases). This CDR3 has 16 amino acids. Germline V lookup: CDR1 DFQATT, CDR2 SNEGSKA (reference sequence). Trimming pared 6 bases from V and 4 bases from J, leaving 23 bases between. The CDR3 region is CSASASGAVGPDTQYF. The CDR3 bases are TGCAGTGCCAGCGCTTCTGGGGCAGTAGGGCCAGATACGCAGTATTTT.

The CDR3 nucleotides read TGTGCCATCAGTGAGTGGACCGGGACAGGGGATGGTGGCTACACCTTC. Translated: CAISEWTGTGDGGYTF. The chain employs TRBV10-3 and TRBJ1-2; 10 bases agree with TRBD1. CDR3 length: 16 residues. Germline CDR1 ENHRY, CDR2 SYGVKD. V gave up 1 base and J gave up 7 bases; unmatched junction bases: 9.

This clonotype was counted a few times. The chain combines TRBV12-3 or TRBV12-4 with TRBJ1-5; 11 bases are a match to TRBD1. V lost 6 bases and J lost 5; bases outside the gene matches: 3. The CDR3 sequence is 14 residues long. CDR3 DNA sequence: TGTGCCAGCAGACCGGGACAGGGGGATCAGCCCCAGCATTTT. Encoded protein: CASRPGQGDQPQHF.

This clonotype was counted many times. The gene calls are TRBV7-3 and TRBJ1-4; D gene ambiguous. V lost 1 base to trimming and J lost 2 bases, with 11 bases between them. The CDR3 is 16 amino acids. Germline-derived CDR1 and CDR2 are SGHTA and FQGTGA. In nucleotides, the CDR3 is TGTGCCAGCAGCTTAAGGGCCGACCCCACTAATGAAAAACTGTTTTTT. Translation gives CASSLRADPTNEKLFF.

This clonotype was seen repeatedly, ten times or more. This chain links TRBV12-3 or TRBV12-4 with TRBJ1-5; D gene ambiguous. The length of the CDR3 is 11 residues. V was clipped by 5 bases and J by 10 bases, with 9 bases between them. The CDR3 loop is CASSRESPQHF. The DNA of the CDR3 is TGTGCCAGCAGTCGAGAATCTCCCCAGCATTTT.

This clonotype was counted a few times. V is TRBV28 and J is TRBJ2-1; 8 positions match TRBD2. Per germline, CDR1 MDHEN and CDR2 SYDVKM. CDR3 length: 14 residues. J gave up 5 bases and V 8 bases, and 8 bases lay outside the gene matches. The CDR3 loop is CASGGLGANNEQFF. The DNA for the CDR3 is TGTGCCAGCGGGGGACTAGGAGCCAACAATGAGCAGTTCTTC.

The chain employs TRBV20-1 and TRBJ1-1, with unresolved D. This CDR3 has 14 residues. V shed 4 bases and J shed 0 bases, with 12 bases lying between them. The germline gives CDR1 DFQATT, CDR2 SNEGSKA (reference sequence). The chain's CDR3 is CSAIGGTMNTEAFF. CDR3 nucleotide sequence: TGCAGTGCTATCGGCGGTACAATGAACACTGAAGCTTTCTTT.

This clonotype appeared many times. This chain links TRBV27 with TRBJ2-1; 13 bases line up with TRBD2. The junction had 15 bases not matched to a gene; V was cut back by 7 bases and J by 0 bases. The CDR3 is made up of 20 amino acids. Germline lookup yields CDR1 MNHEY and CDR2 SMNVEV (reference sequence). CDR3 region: CASTRRATSGRANSYNEQFF. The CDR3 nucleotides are TGTGCCAGCACCCGAAGGGCCACTAGCGGGAGGGCCAACTCCTACAATGAGCAGTTCTTC.

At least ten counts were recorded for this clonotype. The CDR3 reads CASSLLGGSNYNEQFF. In DNA, the CDR3 is TGTGCCAGCAGCTTATTGGGCGGGAGCAACTACAATGAGCAGTTCTTC. The V call is TRBV7-8, the J call TRBJ2-1; 7 nucleotides agree with TRBD2. This CDR3 contains 16 residues. J gave up 3 bases and V 2 bases, and 7 bases lay outside the gene matches. CDR1 SGHVS and CDR2 FQNEAQ come from the germline V gene.

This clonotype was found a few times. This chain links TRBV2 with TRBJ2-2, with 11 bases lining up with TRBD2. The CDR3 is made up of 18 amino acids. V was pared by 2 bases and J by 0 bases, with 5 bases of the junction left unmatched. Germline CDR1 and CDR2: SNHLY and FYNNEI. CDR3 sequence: CASSESLAGGSNTGELFF. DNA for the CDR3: TGTGCCAGCAGTGAAAGTCTAGCGGGAGGTTCGAACACCGGGGAGCTGTTTTTT.

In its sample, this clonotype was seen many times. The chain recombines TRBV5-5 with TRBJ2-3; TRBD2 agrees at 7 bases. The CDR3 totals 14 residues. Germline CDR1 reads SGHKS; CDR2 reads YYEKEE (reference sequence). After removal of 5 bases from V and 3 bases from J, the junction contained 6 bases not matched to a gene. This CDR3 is CASSLGGRTDTQYF. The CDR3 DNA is TGTGCCAGCAGTTTAGGCGGGAGAACAGATACGCAGTATTTT.

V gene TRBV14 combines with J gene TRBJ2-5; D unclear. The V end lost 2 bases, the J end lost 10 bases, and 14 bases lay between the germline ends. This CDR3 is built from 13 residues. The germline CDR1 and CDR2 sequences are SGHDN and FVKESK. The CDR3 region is CASSQNYQSGQYF. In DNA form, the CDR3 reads TGTGCCAGCAGCCAAAACTATCAGAGTGGCCAGTACTTC. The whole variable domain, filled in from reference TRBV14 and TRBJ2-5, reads EAGVTQFPSHSVIEKGQTVTLRCDPISGHDNLYWYRRVMGKEIKFLLHFVKESKQDESGMPNNRFLAERTGGTYSTLKVQPAELEDSGVYFCASSQNYQSGQYFGPGTRLLVL.

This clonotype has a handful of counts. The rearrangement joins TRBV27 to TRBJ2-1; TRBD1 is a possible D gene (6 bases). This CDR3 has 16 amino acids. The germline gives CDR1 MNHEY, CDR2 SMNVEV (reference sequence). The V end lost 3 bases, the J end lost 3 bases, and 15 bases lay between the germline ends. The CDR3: CASSLPGQRFYNEQFF. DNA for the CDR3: TGTGCCAGCAGTTTGCCGGGACAACGATTCTACAATGAGCAGTTCTTC.

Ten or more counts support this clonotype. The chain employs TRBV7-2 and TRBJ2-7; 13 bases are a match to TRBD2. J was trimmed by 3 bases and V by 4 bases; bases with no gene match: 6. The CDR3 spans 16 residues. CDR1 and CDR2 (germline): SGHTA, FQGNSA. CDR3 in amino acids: CASSSGTSGAIYEQYF. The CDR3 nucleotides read TGTGCCAGCAGCTCCGGGACTAGCGGGGCGATCTACGAGCAGTACTTC.

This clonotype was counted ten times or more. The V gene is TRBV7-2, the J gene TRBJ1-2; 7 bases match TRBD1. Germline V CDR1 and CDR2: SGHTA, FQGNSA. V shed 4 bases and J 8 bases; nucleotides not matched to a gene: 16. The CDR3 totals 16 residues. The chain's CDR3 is CASSYRYGGTEKGYTF. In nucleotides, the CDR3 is TGTGCCAGCAGCTATCGTTACGGAGGGACAGAAAAAGGCTACACCTTC.